Each of the 23 T cell receptor beta chains below was sequenced from the same sample in a study of T cell responses to AZD1222 COVID-19 vaccine. Profiling relied on immunoSEQ multiplex PCR, and the TCRdb table lists in-frame clones only, not all of them. In the table there are over 15,000 clones, around 90% of which are singletons. Sequences were derived from peripheral blood, sampled 28 days after the second AZD1222 dose. Receptor source: an adult who received the AZD1222 COVID-19 vaccine.

This chain connects TRBV19 to TRBJ1-3; the D gene is possibly TRBD1 (5 bases). V lost 9 bases and J lost 2, with 17 bases in between. CDR3 length: 15 residues. Germline V gene data show CDR1 as LNHDA and CDR2 as SQIVND (reference sequence). The CDR3 nucleotides read TGTGCCAGAATGTCCGGGGGAGTCCCTGGAAACACCATATATTTT. Encoded protein: CARMSGGVPGNTIYF.

CDR3 protein: CASKIQRGKETQYF. The DNA for the CDR3 is TGTGCCAGCAAAATACAGCGGGGAAAAGAGACCCAGTACTTC. V gene TRBV11-2 combines with J gene TRBJ2-5, with 7 bases fitting TRBD2. J lost 3 bases, V lost 7 bases, and 8 bases had no gene match. The CDR3 runs to 14 residues. Germline-derived CDR1 and CDR2 are SGHAT and FQNNGV.

This rearrangement joins TRBV3-1 (or the pseudogene TRBV3-2) to TRBJ2-2, with D possibly TRBD1 on 6 matching bases. This CDR3 contains 15 residues. Trimming removed 3 bases from V and 6 bases from J, with 14 bases in between. Germline V gene lookup returns CDR1 LGHDT and CDR2 YNNKEL (reference sequence). Here the CDR3 reads CASSHWGRGSGELFF. The CDR3 coding sequence is TGTGCCAGCAGCCATTGGGGCAGGGGCTCCGGGGAGCTGTTTTTT.

V and J are TRBV30 and TRBJ2-3; weak D call: TRBD2 (7 bases). The CDR3 runs 16 residues. Trimming cost V 3 bases and J 2 bases, with 18 bases left between them. CDR1 is GTSNPN, CDR2 SVGIG, per germline (reference sequence). This CDR3 is CAWSVGGGGLTDTQYF. CDR3 DNA sequence: TGTGCCTGGAGCGTGGGGGGGGGCGGTCTCACAGATACGCAGTATTTT.

This clone is a singleton in its sample. The chain employs TRBV28 and TRBJ2-3; possible D gene TRBD2, 5 bases. The CDR3 has 13 residues. Germline lookup yields CDR1 MDHEN and CDR2 SYDVKM. Deletions cut 6 bases from V and 5 bases from J, with 12 bases between. The CDR3 spells CASRRAAIDTQYF. The CDR3, as DNA: TGTGCCAGCAGGAGGGCCGCTATAGATACGCAGTATTTT. The variable domain in full, completed from reference TRBV28 and TRBJ2-3, reads DVKVTQSSRYLVKRTGEKVFLECVQDMDHENMFWYRQDPGLGLRLIYFSYDVKMKEKGDIPEGYSVSREKKERFSLILESASTNQTSMYLCASRRAAIDTQYFGPGTRLTVL.

The V call is TRBV15, the J call TRBJ2-7; 7 nucleotides line up with TRBD1. The CDR3 extends over 18 amino acids. The V gene end was trimmed by 1 base and the J gene end by 5 bases; junction bases not matched to a gene: 17. Germline V gives CDR1 LNHNV, CDR2 YYDKDF (reference sequence). The CDR3 DNA reads TGTGCCACCAGCAGAGGAATTGTTGTCAGGGACAGTCTCGACGAGCAGTACTTC. Its protein is CATSRGIVVRDSLDEQYF.

J is TRBJ1-5 and V is TRBV28; D remains ambiguous. The CDR3 totals 12 residues. The V end lost 6 bases, the J end lost 9 bases, and 12 bases lay between the germline ends. Germline lookup yields CDR1 MDHEN and CDR2 SYDVKM. CDR3 sequence reads: CASRQILGPQHF. In DNA form, the CDR3 reads TGTGCCAGCAGACAAATCCTAGGGCCCCAGCATTTT. The entire variable domain, with the rest obtained from reference TRBV28 and TRBJ1-5, is as follows: DVKVTQSSRYLVKRTGEKVFLECVQDMDHENMFWYRQDPGLGLRLIYFSYDVKMKEKGDIPEGYSVSREKKERFSLILESASTNQTSMYLCASRQILGPQHFGDGTRLSIL.

This chain joins TRBV24-1 and TRBJ2-7; TRBD2 is a possible D gene (6 bases). Germline CDR1 is KGHDR and CDR2 is SFDVKD. The CDR3 extends over 15 amino acids. The germline V and J ends were trimmed by 6 bases and 2 bases, with 16 bases remaining between them. In nucleotides, the CDR3 is TGTGCCACCAGTCACGGAGGGGCCCCCCCCTACGAGCAGTACTTC. This codes for CATSHGGAPPYEQYF.

J is TRBJ1-3 and V is TRBV27, with no clear D. Trimming removed 5 bases from V and 0 bases from J, with 11 bases in between. This CDR3 has 15 residues. The V gene's germline CDR1 is MNHEY and CDR2 SMNVEV (reference sequence). CDR3: CASSQSRSSGNTIYF. CDR3 nucleotides: TGTGCCAGCAGTCAAAGCAGGAGCTCTGGAAACACCATATATTTT.

The chain recombines TRBV6-4 with TRBJ1-1, with D unresolved. V lost 3 bases and J lost 1, with 6 bases in between. Per the germline V gene, CDR1 is MRHNA and CDR2 is SNTAGT. The CDR3 totals 13 residues. CDR3 amino acids: CASSEGKNTEAFF. Here the CDR3 DNA reads TGTGCCAGCAGTGAGGGGAAGAACACTGAAGCTTTCTTT.

The genes are TRBV10-3 and TRBJ1-2, with 7 bases matching TRBD1. J gave up 4 bases and V 0 bases, and 5 bases lay outside the gene matches. CDR3 length: 15 residues. Germline loops: CDR1 ENHRY, CDR2 SYGVKD. The CDR3 region has the DNA TGTGCCATCAGTGAGTCAGGGCCAGGGGGCTATGGCTACACCTTC. Encoded protein: CAISESGPGGYGYTF.

The chain links TRBV27 to TRBJ2-3, with a possible D match to TRBD2 (7 bases). The V and J ends lost 5 bases and 2 bases respectively, with 14 bases between them. Germline loops: CDR1 MNHEY, CDR2 SMNVEV (reference sequence). The CDR3 has 15 residues. CDR3 nucleotides: TGTGCCAGCAGTCTGGGGGCGGGGGCCACAGATACGCAGTATTTT. This codes for CASSLGAGATDTQYF.

This sequence joins TRBV27 and TRBJ1-2; 8 positions agree with TRBD1. Losses at the gene ends were 10 bases for V and 2 bases for J; bases not matched to a gene: 6. The germline CDR1 and CDR2 sequences are MNHEY and SMNVEV (reference sequence). CDR3 length: 13 amino acids. The chain's CDR3 is CAIPGQVNYGYTF. The CDR3 DNA reads TGTGCCATCCCGGGACAGGTGAACTATGGCTACACCTTC.

This chain joins TRBV20-1 and TRBJ2-5; D remains ambiguous. Germline-derived CDR1 and CDR2 are DFQATT and SNEGSKA (reference sequence). With 3 bases removed from V and 1 base from J, the gap between germline ends came to 9 bases. The CDR3 runs 13 residues. The CDR3 DNA reads TGCAGTGCTAGTACGGCGATCCAAGAGACCCAGTACTTC. Protein: CSASTAIQETQYF.

The CDR3 nucleotides read TGCAGCGTTTACTTGACAGGGGGCTCTGAAAAACTGTTTTTT. It is translated as CSVYLTGGSEKLFF. The chain employs TRBV29-1 and TRBJ1-4; 10 bases are shared with TRBD1. This CDR3 region has 14 residues. Trimming removed 5 bases from V and 7 bases from J; junction bases left unmatched: 7. Germline values: CDR1 SQVTM, CDR2 ANQGSEA. Full variable domain (remainder filled in from reference TRBV29-1 and TRBJ1-4): SAVISQKPSRDICQRGTSLTIQCQVDSQVTMMFWYRQQPGQSLTLIATANQGSEATYESGFVIDKFPISRPNLTFSTLTVSNMSPEDSSIYLCSVYLTGGSEKLFFGSGTQLSVL.

As to this clone: The germline gene is not matched at one end of the junction; a read error may be the cause. The chain employs TRBV10-3 and TRBJ2-7; possible D gene TRBD1, 6 bases. This CDR3 has 12 amino acids. Germline V gives CDR1 ENHRY, CDR2 SYGVKD. Written as DNA, the CDR3 is TGTGCCATCAGCGAGTCCAGGGGCGAGCAGTACTTC. It translates to CAISESRGEQYF.

The chain is built from TRBV2 and TRBJ1-5; D ambiguous. The CDR3 spans 13 residues. V lost 10 bases and J 2 bases, leaving 12 bases between the germline ends. CDR1 is SNHLY and CDR2 is FYNNEI in the germline V gene. DNA of the CDR3: TGTGCCATCGCTCGGGAGGGCAATCAGCCCCAGCATTTT. This translates into CAIAREGNQPQHF.

As DNA, the CDR3 is TGTGCCACCAGTGATGAGTACGAGCAGTACTTC. It is translated as CATSDEYEQYF. The chain links TRBV24-1 to TRBJ2-7; no reliable D call. This CDR3 has 11 residues. Germline V gives CDR1 KGHDR, CDR2 SFDVKD. Trimming removed 3 bases at V and 4 bases at J, with 3 bases between.

This chain connects TRBV3-1 (or the pseudogene TRBV3-2) to TRBJ1-1, with 9 bases identical to TRBD1. Germline values: CDR1 LGHDT, CDR2 YNNKEL (reference sequence). This CDR3 has 15 residues. Losses at the gene ends were 4 bases for V and 4 bases for J; bases not matched to a gene: 7. CDR3 nucleotides: TGTGCCAGCAGCCGAGACGGACAGGGGAGCACTGAAGCTTTCTTT. This sequence encodes CASSRDGQGSTEAFF.

This sequence joins TRBV11-1 and TRBJ1-1; D perhaps matches TRBD1 (5 bases). Germline V gives CDR1 SGHAT, CDR2 FQDESV (reference sequence). The CDR3 has 15 amino acids. Trimming took 7 bases from V and 6 from J, leaving 21 bases between them. In DNA, the CDR3 is TGTGCCAGCACCTCCAAAGTACACGGGGGGGCTGAAGCTTTCTTT. It specifies CASTSKVHGGAEAFF.

The V and J genes are TRBV24-1 and TRBJ2-7; D call uncertain. From germline, CDR1 is KGHDR and CDR2 SFDVKD. The CDR3 loop spans 15 amino acids. Trimming took 3 bases from V and 2 from J, leaving 13 bases between them. The CDR3 region is CATSDATSPPYEQYF. The CDR3 nucleotides are TGTGCCACCAGTGATGCGACCTCCCCCCCCTACGAGCAGTACTTC.

The chain employs TRBV6-5 and TRBJ2-1; TRBD2 matches at 10 bases. The length of the CDR3 is 16 residues. The trim removed 4 bases at V and 5 bases at J, leaving 8 bases unmatched. The V gene's germline CDR1 is MNHEY and CDR2 SVGAGI. The CDR3 loop reads CASSWSSGRAHNEQFF. Here the CDR3 DNA reads TGTGCCAGCAGTTGGTCGAGCGGGAGGGCCCACAATGAGCAGTTCTTC.

The chain joins TRBV19 to TRBJ1-2; the D gene is possibly TRBD1 (5 bases). The V and J ends lost 5 bases and 2 bases respectively, with 18 bases between them. Germline V gene lookup returns CDR1 LNHDA and CDR2 SQIVND (reference sequence). The CDR3 has 16 residues. CDR3 nucleotide sequence: TGTGCCAGTAGTCCCCGGGACGCCGGGTCCAACTATGGCTACACCTTC. Translated, it gives CASSPRDAGSNYGYTF.